Each of the 27 T cell receptor beta chains below was sequenced from the same sample in a study of T cell responses to AZD1222 COVID-19 vaccine. Sequencing used immunoSEQ multiplex PCR; TCRdb keeps in-frame clones, though not all of them. The sample has 100,000 to 150,000 clones; approximately 90% are singletons. The sequences come from peripheral blood, collected on day 0 of AZD1222 vaccination. Receptors were obtained from an adult in good health.

The sample holds one count of this clone. This chain joins TRBV7-9 and TRBJ1-2; D is unclear. Trimming cost V 7 bases and J 2 bases, with 20 bases left between them. The germline V gene has CDR1 SEHNR and CDR2 FQNEAQ (reference sequence). The CDR3 has 16 amino acids. CDR3 loop: CASTRPYAPENYGYTF. In DNA form, the CDR3 reads TGTGCCAGCACCCGTCCGTACGCACCAGAGAACTATGGCTACACCTTC.

The chain is built from TRBV30 and TRBJ1-2; D gene uncertain. CDR1 and CDR2 from the germline V gene are GTSNPN and SVGIG (reference sequence). Trimming stripped 5 bases from V and 8 bases from J, with 18 bases between. The CDR3 contains 13 residues. The CDR3 loop is CAWSPSRVLGYTF. CDR3 nucleotides: TGTGCCTGGTCTCCCTCGCGGGTTTTAGGCTACACCTTC.

The gene calls are TRBV9 and TRBJ2-7; tentatively, D is TRBD1 or TRBD2 (5 bases each). Trimming took off 0 bases at V and 0 bases at J, with 7 bases between the two ends. There are 14 residues in the CDR3. Germline CDR1 reads SGDLS; CDR2 reads YYNGEE. DNA for the CDR3: TGTGCCAGCAGCGTAGGGGGACCCTCCTACGAGCAGTACTTC. This sequence encodes CASSVGGPSYEQYF.

This chain uses TRBV6-5 with TRBJ2-5, with 8 positions matching TRBD1. The CDR3 sequence is 15 residues long. CDR1 is MNHEY and CDR2 is SVGAGI in the germline V gene. The V and J ends lost 5 bases and 3 bases, in that order; junction bases with no gene match: 8. The CDR3 protein is CASSTQGQGKETQYF. The CDR3 DNA reads as TGTGCCAGCAGTACCCAAGGACAGGGTAAAGAGACCCAGTACTTC.

The sample holds one count of this clone. This sequence joins TRBV30 and TRBJ1-4, with 10 bases fitting TRBD1. Looked up from germline, CDR1 is GTSNPN and CDR2 is SVGIG (reference sequence). With V trimmed by 7 bases and J by 4 bases, 18 bases remained unmatched. This CDR3 spans 18 amino acids. The CDR3 region is CALFALTGGASGNEKLFF. The CDR3 DNA is TGTGCCTTATTCGCGCTGACAGGGGGCGCGTCTGGTAATGAAAAACTGTTTTTT.

For this clone: The limits of the CDR3 on the DNA are not certain, so only TCRdb's listed CDR3 is given. The chain couples TRBV7-9 to TRBJ1-4; the table's D call, TRBD1, was not checked against the DNA. The CDR3 numbers 15 amino acids, ends counted. CDR1 and CDR2 (germline): SEHNR, FQNEAQ (reference sequence). Here the CDR3 reads CASTSGQGEREKLFF.

The rearrangement links TRBV7-2 to TRBJ2-7; 8 bases map to TRBD1. Trimming cost V 4 bases and J 3 bases; bases outside gene matches: 5. Germline V CDR1 and CDR2: SGHTA, FQGNSA. This CDR3 spans 14 amino acids. In nucleotides, the CDR3 is TGTGCCAGCAGCTCCCGGGACAGGCTCTACGAGCAGTACTTC. This gives the protein CASSSRDRLYEQYF.

The chain recombines TRBV6-1 with TRBJ1-2; D remains ambiguous. Germline V gene sequence: CDR1 MNHNS, CDR2 SASEGT. This CDR3 has 13 residues. With 2 bases removed from V and 3 bases from J, the gap between germline ends came to 7 bases. CDR3: CASSETRYYGYTF. The CDR3 region has the DNA TGTGCCAGCAGTGAAACCCGGTACTATGGCTACACCTTC.

In DNA, the CDR3 is TGTGCCAGCAGTTTGTATTGGAGTAAGGGCCCACATGAAAAACTGTTTTTT. Translated, it gives CASSLYWSKGPHEKLFF. J is TRBJ1-4 and V is TRBV27, with D hard to call. The V gene's germline CDR1 is MNHEY and CDR2 SMNVEV (reference sequence). CDR3 size: 17 residues. V was shortened by 3 bases and J by 6 bases, with 20 bases between the two germline ends.

The chain links TRBV9 to TRBJ1-2; 10 nucleotides match TRBD1. The CDR3 has 11 residues. CDR1 is SGDLS, CDR2 YYNGEE, per germline. V lost 7 bases to trimming and J lost 8 bases; unmatched junction nucleotides: 2. CDR3 protein: CASDRGLGYTF. CDR3 nucleotide sequence: TGTGCCAGCGACAGGGGGCTCGGCTACACCTTC.

The CDR3 sequence: CASSPLGEKLFF. The CDR3 coding sequence is TGTGCCAGCAGTCCGCTTGGTGAAAAACTGTTTTTT. The chain couples TRBV27 to TRBJ1-4; the D is unclear. The length of the CDR3 is 12 residues. Germline V gene sequence: CDR1 MNHEY, CDR2 SMNVEV (reference sequence). Trimming removed 5 bases from V and 7 bases from J, with 8 bases in between.

The genes are TRBV12-3 or TRBV12-4 and TRBJ1-5, with D unresolved. V was trimmed by 1 base and J by 7 bases, leaving 8 bases between them. The CDR3 is 13 amino acids. The CDR3 is CASSLGRPQPQHF. CDR3 DNA: TGTGCCAGCAGTTTAGGCAGGCCACAGCCCCAGCATTTT.

The V gene is TRBV5-1, the J gene TRBJ2-7, with 7 positions matching TRBD1. The V and J ends lost 3 bases and 0 bases, in that order; junction bases with no gene match: 9. The CDR3 runs 16 residues. Germline V gene data show CDR1 as SGHRS and CDR2 as YFSETQ. The CDR3 spells CASSYLGDSGSYEQYF. CDR3 bases: TGCGCCAGCAGCTATCTGGGGGACAGCGGCTCCTACGAGCAGTACTTC.

This rearrangement joins TRBV27 to TRBJ2-2; the match to TRBD2 covers 13 bases. Germline V gene lookup returns CDR1 MNHEY and CDR2 SMNVEV (reference sequence). V was clipped by 2 bases and J by 3 bases; unmatched bases: 9. There are 19 residues in the CDR3. CDR3 region: CASSLAPPTSGGYTGELFF. The CDR3 nucleotides read TGTGCCAGCAGTTTAGCCCCCCCGACTAGCGGGGGGTACACCGGGGAGCTGTTTTTT.

The genes are TRBV7-2 and TRBJ2-7; 11 bases fit TRBD2. V lost 1 base to trimming and J lost 2 bases; unmatched junction nucleotides: 7. The CDR3 length is 17 residues. Germline CDR1 is SGHTA and CDR2 is FQGNSA. Written as DNA, the CDR3 is TGTGCCAGCAGCTTAGGCGCTAGCGGGGGGCGAACCTACGAGCAGTACTTC. Its protein is CASSLGASGGRTYEQYF.

This clone was counted only a few times. V gene TRBV10-3 combines with J gene TRBJ2-3; D might be TRBD1 (5 bases). CDR3 length: 14 amino acids. The germline V gene has CDR1 ENHRY and CDR2 SYGVKD. Trimming took off 4 bases at V and 0 bases at J, with 8 bases between the two ends. The CDR3 bases are TGTGCCATCAGTGTAGGGGTCAGCACAGATACGCAGTATTTT. It encodes CAISVGVSTDTQYF.

This chain connects TRBV28 to TRBJ1-2; TRBD1 agrees at 7 bases. Germline V lookup: CDR1 MDHEN, CDR2 SYDVKM. V was pared by 5 bases and J by 2 bases, with 8 bases of the junction left unmatched. The CDR3 has 15 amino acids. The CDR3 reads CASSRDSLTNYGYTF. In DNA form, the CDR3 reads TGTGCCAGCAGTAGGGACAGCCTAACCAACTATGGCTACACCTTC.

This clone appeared a single time. V is TRBV10-3 and J is TRBJ2-7; 10 bases map to TRBD2. CDR3 length: 14 residues. The V and J ends lost 3 bases and 6 bases, in that order; junction bases with no gene match: 5. Germline V gene lookup returns CDR1 ENHRY and CDR2 SYGVKD. CDR3 bases: TGTGCCATCAGTGATTTACTAGCGGGGATCGAGCAGTACTTC. The encoded protein is CAISDLLAGIEQYF.

In nucleotides, the CDR3 is TGCAGCGCCCGGGACAGGGGGCCCCCAGATACGCAGTATTTT. Protein product: CSARDRGPPDTQYF. The chain recombines TRBV29-1 with TRBJ2-3, with 12 bases that match TRBD1. The J segment lost 4 bases and the V segment lost 7 bases, leaving 6 bases of the junction unmatched. This CDR3 comprises 14 residues. Germline CDR1 is SQVTM and CDR2 is ANQGSEA.

The chain combines TRBV5-6 with TRBJ1-2; D remains ambiguous. V was clipped by 1 base and J by 3 bases, with 10 bases between them. The CDR3 spans 14 residues. Germline lookup yields CDR1 SGHDT and CDR2 YYEEEE. The CDR3 DNA reads TGTGCCAGCAGCTTGCTCTTCAGTGACTATGGCTACACCTTC. Translating gives CASSLLFSDYGYTF.

The genes are TRBV7-6 and TRBJ2-7; D gene ambiguous. Per the germline V gene, CDR1 is SGHVS and CDR2 is FNYEAQ. Between the trimmed V and J ends, which lost 5 bases and 2 bases, there was a span of 7 bases. The CDR3 totals 12 residues. The CDR3 DNA follows: TGTGCCAGCAGCCCCATCACCTACGAGCAGTACTTC. Protein: CASSPITYEQYF.

This chain connects TRBV13 to TRBJ2-5; TRBD1 matches at 7 bases. The CDR3 runs 13 residues. V was pared by 5 bases and J by 6 bases, with 6 bases of the junction left unmatched. Germline V gene lookup returns CDR1 PRHDT and CDR2 FYEKMQ (reference sequence). For the CDR3, the DNA is TGTGCCAGCAGCCAGGGAAGGGGGCAGACCCAGTACTTC. Protein product: CASSQGRGQTQYF. Drawing the rest from reference TRBV13 and TRBJ2-5, the complete variable domain is AAGVIQSPRHLIKEKRETATLKCYPIPRHDTVYWYQQGPGQDPQFLISFYEKMQSDKGSIPDRFSAQQFSDYHSELNMSSLELGDSALYFCASSQGRGQTQYFGPGTRLLVL.

The V and J genes are TRBV28 and TRBJ2-1; 7 bases agree with TRBD2. Trimming took 6 bases from V and 9 from J; bases not matched to a gene: 14. The CDR3 is 15 residues long. Germline assignment: CDR1 MDHEN and CDR2 SYDVKM. CDR3 in DNA: TGTGCCAGCAGACCAGCGGGACCCGAGGGAATTGAGCAGTTCTTC. Translating it yields CASRPAGPEGIEQFF.

This chain links TRBV2 with TRBJ1-1; D unresolved. V lost 8 bases and J lost 0, with 10 bases in between. The CDR3 loop spans 13 amino acids. Germline CDR1 is SNHLY and CDR2 is FYNNEI. CDR3 loop: CASRTDMNTEAFF. As DNA, the CDR3 is TGTGCCAGCCGTACGGATATGAACACTGAAGCTTTCTTT.

V gene TRBV7-8 combines with J gene TRBJ1-5; D unresolved. Germline V gives CDR1 SGHVS, CDR2 FQNEAQ. The V and J ends lost 4 bases and 6 bases respectively, with 13 bases between them. This CDR3 has 14 residues. DNA for the CDR3: TGTGCCAGCAGCTCGGCATTGGGAGGTCAGCCCCAGCATTTT. Translated: CASSSALGGQPQHF.

A note on this clone: An end of the junction does not agree with germline; a read error may underlie this. The chain uses TRBV29-1 and TRBJ2-3; 16 bases match TRBD2. Germline V lookup: CDR1 SQVTM, CDR2 ANQGSEA. This CDR3 has 16 amino acids. CDR3 nucleotide sequence: TGCAGCGCTGAATCGGGACTAGCGGGAGGGACAGATACGCAGTATTTT. Amino acids: CSAESGLAGGTDTQYF.

The V gene is TRBV20-1, the J gene TRBJ2-3; D ambiguous. The length of the CDR3 is 11 residues. V lost 4 bases and J lost 2, with 4 bases in between. CDR1 and CDR2 (germline): DFQATT, SNEGSKA (reference sequence). As DNA, the CDR3 is TGCAGTGCTATAACCACAGATACGCAGTATTTT. This translates into CSAITTDTQYF.